This is a list of T cell receptor beta chains from one sample in a study of T cells in localized non-small cell lung cancer. The method was immunoSEQ multiplex PCR; TCRdb's version includes in-frame clones alone and lacks a portion of them. The sample contains over 1,500 clones, just over 20% of which appear only once. The source was lung tumor tissue, collected before any cancer treatment. These receptors were taken from a female donor of 60 years or more with stage II lung adenocarcinoma. The CDR3 runs from the conserved cysteine through the conserved F or W. D genes are given only for firm matches. Clone size is given for some rows only: seen once, a few or many times, or a class if the clone is expanded.

V	D	size	J	CDR3	DNA
TRBV11-3	NA	few	TRBJ1-1	CASSLAGNGFTEAFF	TGTGCCAGCAGCTTGGCTGGGAACGGCTTCACTGAAGCTTTCTTT
TRBV28	NA	few	TRBJ1-6	CASSVDIQSPLHF	TGTGCCAGCAGTGTGGACATCCAATCACCCCTCCACTTT
TRBV5-1	NA	NA	TRBJ2-7	CASSSGHGTNEQYF	TGCGCCAGCAGCTCGGGACACGGCACTAACGAGCAGTACTTC
TRBV9	TRBD1	few	TRBJ1-6	CASSTTGEGDSPLHF	TGTGCCAGCAGCACTACAGGGGAAGGTGATTCACCCCTCCACTTT
TRBV6-8	NA	NA	TRBJ2-7	CASSYDQASSYEQYF	TGTGCCAGCAGTTATGACCAGGCCAGCTCCTACGAGCAGTACTTC
TRBV14	TRBD2	NA	TRBJ2-7	CASSQGTGGRGGGEQYF	TGTGCCAGCAGCCAAGGAACCGGGGGGAGGGGCGGCGGTGAGCAGTACTTC
TRBV9	NA	few	TRBJ2-5	CASRGDVETQYF	TGTGCCAGCAGGGGCGATGTAGAGACCCAGTACTTC
TRBV28	TRBD2	NA	TRBJ2-1	CASSPQRGFEQFF	TGTGCCAGCAGTCCCCAGCGGGGGTTTGAGCAGTTCTTC
TRBV28	NA	NA	TRBJ2-7	CASTPPRGPQYF	TGTGCCAGCACCCCCCCCCGGGGTCCGCAGTACTTC
TRBV11-3	NA	few	TRBJ1-3	CASSLEGAFSGNTIYF	TGTGCCAGCAGCTTAGAAGGGGCCTTCTCTGGAAACACCATATATTTT
TRBV7-5	NA	few	TRBJ2-1	CASSPPREGRFHNEQFF	TGTGCCAGCAGCCCACCCCGCGAGGGAAGATTCCACAATGAGCAGTTCTTC
TRBV28	NA	few	TRBJ2-2	CASLPMNTGELFF	TGTGCCAGCCTCCCAATGAACACCGGGGAGCTGTTTTTT
TRBV11-3	TRBD1	NA	TRBJ2-7	CASSLEGQIFYEQYF	TGTGCCAGCAGCTTAGAGGGACAGATATTCTACGAGCAGTACTTC
TRBV29-1	TRBD1	NA	TRBJ1-2	CSVERQGNGYTF	TGCAGCGTTGAAAGACAGGGAAATGGCTACACCTTC
TRBV11-3	NA	NA	TRBJ2-2	CASSSEAGHNTGELFF	TGTGCCAGCAGCTCAGAAGCGGGACATAACACCGGGGAGCTGTTTTTT
TRBV9	NA	large	TRBJ2-2	CASSKGDTNTGELFF	TGTGCCAGCAGCAAGGGAGATACGAACACCGGGGAGCTGTTTTTT
TRBV6-8	NA	NA	TRBJ2-7	CASSATGYEQYF	TGTGCCAGCAGTGCCACAGGCTACGAGCAGTACTTC
TRBV29-1	NA	NA	TRBJ1-5	CSVQGRDNQPQHF	TGCAGCGTTCAAGGGAGGGACAATCAGCCCCAGCATTTT
TRBV11-3	NA	NA	TRBJ1-1	CASSLGPQDAEAFF	TGTGCCAGCAGCTTAGGGCCCCAGGACGCTGAAGCTTTCTTT
TRBV1	NA	few	TRBJ2-5	CASSRGFTGRETQYF	TGCGCCAGCAGCCGGGGGTTCACCGGTCGGGAGACCCAGTACTTC
TRBV19	TRBD1	NA	TRBJ1-3	CASSRTGGGNTIYF	TGTGCCAGTAGTCGGACAGGGGGAGGAAACACCATATATTTT
TRBV28	NA	few	TRBJ2-1	CASRSGTPYNEQFF	TGTGCCAGCAGATCCGGGACACCATACAATGAGCAGTTCTTC
TRBV19	NA	NA	TRBJ2-7	CASSISAGSYEQYF	TGTGCCAGTAGTATCTCGGCCGGCTCCTACGAGCAGTACTTC
TRBV19	TRBD1	few	TRBJ1-4	CASSGGQGGNEKLFF	TGTGCCAGTAGTGGTGGACAGGGCGGGAATGAAAAACTGTTTTTT
TRBV28	TRBD1	few	TRBJ1-4	CASTLRTGSNEKLFF	TGTGCCAGCACCCTAAGGACAGGGAGTAATGAAAAACTGTTTTTT
TRBV11-3	NA	few	TRBJ1-3	CASSQGDMGDTIYF	TGTGCCAGCAGCCAAGGGGATATGGGAGACACCATATATTTT
TRBV30	NA	NA	TRBJ1-1	CAWRTFGGALNTEAFF	TGTGCCTGGAGGACCTTTGGGGGGGCACTGAACACTGAAGCTTTCTTT
TRBV6-8	TRBD1	few	TRBJ1-6	CASSSSSTGRINSPLHF	TGTGCCAGCAGTTCGTCCTCGACAGGGAGAATTAATTCACCCCTCCACTTT
TRBV29-1	TRBD1	NA	TRBJ1-3	CSVDTGGSGNTIYF	TGCAGCGTTGACACAGGGGGCTCTGGAAACACCATATATTTT
TRBV4-1	TRBD2	NA	TRBJ2-2	CASSQDYVQREGSTGELFF	TGCGCCAGCAGCCAAGACTATGTTCAGCGGGAGGGCAGCACCGGGGAGCTGTTTTTT
TRBV30	NA	few	TRBJ1-1	CAWSGGLSEAFF	TGTGCCTGGAGTGGAGGTCTCTCGGAAGCTTTCTTT
TRBV28	TRBD1	NA	TRBJ1-5	CASSLQGVQSNQPQHF	TGTGCCAGCAGTTTGCAGGGGGTACAAAGCAATCAGCCCCAGCATTTT
TRBV29-1	TRBD1	NA	TRBJ1-2	CSVVAGGAYGYTF	TGCAGCGTTGTTGCAGGGGGTGCCTATGGCTACACCTTC
TRBV11-3	TRBD2	NA	TRBJ2-1	CASSLTPLLAGGNYNEQFF	TGTGCCAGCAGCTTAACCCCCTTACTAGCGGGAGGAAACTACAATGAGCAGTTCTTC
TRBV6-8	NA	medium-sized	TRBJ2-7	CASSPWTVNSYEQYF	TGTGCCAGCAGTCCTTGGACAGTAAACTCCTACGAGCAGTACTTC
TRBV9	TRBD2	few	TRBJ2-3	CASSVGEGPLTLDTQYF	TGTGCCAGCAGCGTAGGGGAGGGGCCGCTGACATTGGATACGCAGTATTTT
TRBV30	NA	NA	TRBJ2-1	CAWSGWPSEIEQFF	TGTGCCTGGAGTGGGTGGCCTAGCGAAATTGAGCAGTTCTTC
TRBV15	TRBD1	NA	TRBJ2-7	CATGSPSGTGDYEQYF	TGTGCCACCGGGTCCCCCTCCGGGACAGGGGATTACGAGCAGTACTTC
TRBV15	NA	NA	TRBJ2-1	CATSREGKGEAEQFF	TGTGCCACCAGCAGAGAGGGTAAGGGGGAGGCTGAGCAGTTCTTC
TRBV28	NA	NA	TRBJ2-7	CASSPPTAPVYEQYF	TGTGCCAGCAGTCCCCCGACGGCGCCCGTTTACGAGCAGTACTTC
TRBV18	NA	NA	TRBJ1-2	CASSLGDSDLYGYTF	TGTGCCAGCTCACTGGGCGACAGTGACCTCTATGGCTACACCTTC
TRBV28	TRBD1	few	TRBJ1-3	CASSTTGGAGNTIYF	TGTGCCAGCAGTACCACAGGGGGGGCTGGAAACACCATATATTTT
TRBV6-8	NA	NA	TRBJ1-5	CASSYSSIDNQPQHF	TGTGCCAGCAGTTACTCCTCGATCGACAATCAGCCCCAGCATTTT
TRBV28	TRBD2	few	TRBJ2-7	CASSLGTIEQYF	TGTGCCAGCAGTCTCGGGACTATCGAGCAGTACTTC
TRBV15	TRBD1	NA	TRBJ1-1	CATSRPRQGNTEAFF	TGTGCCACCAGCAGACCTCGACAGGGGAACACTGAAGCTTTCTTT
TRBV10-3	TRBD1	few	TRBJ2-1	CAISRTGVSYNEQFF	TGTGCCATCAGCAGGACAGGGGTTTCCTACAATGAGCAGTTCTTC
TRBV15	NA	few	TRBJ2-1	CATRLGNSVYNEQFF	TGTGCCACCAGGTTGGGGAATTCGGTTTACAATGAGCAGTTCTTC
TRBV7-4	NA	few	TRBJ2-1	CASSSIPQAKEQFF	TGTGCCAGCAGCTCAATCCCCCAGGCCAAGGAGCAGTTCTTC
TRBV11-3	TRBD1	medium-sized	TRBJ1-2	CASSLYPLNRGSGYTF	TGTGCCAGCAGCTTATATCCGCTGAACAGGGGAAGTGGCTACACCTTC
TRBV6-8	NA	NA	TRBJ2-3	CASSVAGTDTQYF	TGTGCCAGCAGTGTAGCGGGCACAGATACGCAGTATTTT
TRBV15	NA	NA	TRBJ1-3	CATSRDLIGNTIYF	TGTGCCACCAGCAGAGATCTCATAGGAAACACCATATATTTT
TRBV11-3	TRBD1	large	TRBJ2-3	CASSPGGYSTDTQYF	TGTGCCAGCAGCCCAGGGGGTTACAGCACAGATACGCAGTATTTT
TRBV29-1	NA	NA	TRBJ1-3	CSVEDLAAGNTIYF	TGCAGCGTTGAAGATCTTGCCGCTGGAAACACCATATATTTT